This T cell receptor (beta chain) was recovered during a study of cytomegalovirus exposure and HLA in healthy donors. V was trimmed by 2 bases and J by 0 bases, leaving 2 bases between them. Germline CDR1 reads MGHDK; CDR2 reads SYGVNS. The CDR3 totals 14 residues. Researchers ran the PCR with 60 Vbeta and 13 Jbeta primers. Method: immunoSEQ multiplex PCR; TCRdb's copy keeps in-frame clones and lacks some. The sample includes some 91,000 clones, approximately 78% of them seen just once. The TCR sequence derives from a woman aged 55-75 years in good health and CMV-seronegative. The material sequenced was PBMCs. This chain links TRBV25-1 with TRBJ2-6; D is undetermined. Written as DNA, the CDR3 is TGTGCCAGCAGTGAACTCTCTGGGGCCAACGTCCTGACTTTC. Its protein product is CASSELSGANVLTF.